These 25 T cell receptor beta chains were all obtained from the same sample, sequenced in a study of monozygotic twins with inflammatory bowel disease. Reprocessing the 5' RACE reads, TCRdb reports a single entry for every CDR3 protein and omits DNA. The ten top clones account for around 7.2%, within a sample of approximately 160,000 distinct CDR3 sequences. The sample was blood. The receptors were gathered from a human donor with ulcerative colitis or Crohn's disease, or a healthy co-twin of an affected twin (not recorded which).

The rearrangement joins TRBV6-2 or TRBV6-3 to TRBJ2-1; TCRdb gives TRBD1 as the D gene, but with no DNA this cannot be confirmed. CDR3 size: 14 residues. The germline gives CDR1 MNHEY, CDR2 SVGEGT. CDR3 in amino acids: CASTGGGSYNEQFF.

The rearrangement links TRBV28 to TRBJ2-1. Germline CDR1 reads MDHEN; CDR2 reads SYDVKM. The CDR3 totals 14 residues. The CDR3 reads CASSFMGLHNEQFF.

The chain couples TRBV5-1 to TRBJ1-1; absent DNA, TCRdb's TRBD1 call cannot be checked. Germline CDR1 reads SGHRS; CDR2 reads YFSETQ. The CDR3 runs 15 residues. CDR3 loop: CASSLDGGGSTEAFF.

The chain couples TRBV10-3 to TRBJ1-2; the TCRdb D gene call, TRBD1, has no DNA to confirm it. The CDR3 contains 14 residues. Per germline, CDR1 ENHRY and CDR2 SYGVKD. CDR3 residues: CAIQEGTWSYGYTF.

The CDR3 spells CASTLPGPLYGYTF. The rearrangement uses TRBV7-2 and TRBJ1-2; with no DNA, the TCRdb D assignment of TRBD1 cannot be verified. Germline V lookup: CDR1 SGHTA, CDR2 FQGNSA. The CDR3 runs to 14 residues.

The rearrangement uses TRBV9 and TRBJ2-5; absent DNA, TCRdb's TRBD2 call cannot be checked. The CDR3 spans 14 residues. Germline V gene sequence: CDR1 SGDLS, CDR2 YYNGEE. Here the CDR3 reads CASSAGTIKETQYF.

The CDR3 sequence: CVSTKTTGTGELFF. The chain recombines TRBV21-1 with TRBJ2-2; TCRdb designates TRBD1, a call that cannot be tested without DNA. TRBV21-1 is deemed a pseudogene. The CDR3 length is 14 residues.

The V call is TRBV24-1, the J call TRBJ2-3; lacking DNA, the TRBD2 call made by TCRdb goes unchecked. The CDR3 extends over 15 amino acids. Germline V lookup: CDR1 KGHDR, CDR2 SFDVKD. The CDR3 spells CATSETSGGPDTQYF.

The chain is built from TRBV28 and TRBJ1-5; TCRdb's assignment of TRBD1 cannot be checked, as there is no DNA. Germline CDR1 reads MDHEN; CDR2 reads SYDVKM. The CDR3 is made up of 15 amino acids. CDR3 residues: CASRRGQGGPQPQHF.

The gene calls are TRBV7-2 and TRBJ1-2; TCRdb indicates TRBD1, and absent DNA this call remains unverified. The CDR3 has 13 amino acids. Germline V gene data show CDR1 as SGHTA and CDR2 as FQGNSA. CDR3 region: CASRLGGSYGYTF.

CDR3 in amino acids: CASSYMGGTASYNEQFF. This chain connects TRBV6-2 or TRBV6-3 to TRBJ2-1; TCRdb's D call of TRBD1 is untestable without DNA. The germline gives CDR1 MNHEY, CDR2 SVGEGT. The CDR3 sequence is 17 residues long.

The CDR3 sequence: CASSFGSSGEPQHF. This chain uses TRBV27 with TRBJ1-5; TCRdb proposes TRBD1, but this gene call is untestable without DNA. From germline, CDR1 is MNHEY and CDR2 SMNVEV (reference sequence). The CDR3 length is 14 residues.

V usage is TRBV12-3 or TRBV12-4 and J usage is TRBJ2-7; TCRdb lists TRBD1, though no DNA is available to test this call. The CDR3 contains 15 residues. The CDR3 spells CASSIGQGSSYEQYF.

The chain is built from TRBV20-1 and TRBJ2-1; no DNA is available, so the TRBD2 call from TCRdb remains unchecked. CDR3 size: 17 residues. Germline CDR1 is DFQATT and CDR2 is SNEGSKA (reference sequence). The CDR3 is CSARVWASGRALYEQFF.

The chain recombines TRBV18 with TRBJ1-5; the TCRdb call, TRBD1, lacks DNA for checking. The CDR3 covers 15 residues. Per germline, CDR1 KGHSH and CDR2 LQKENI. The CDR3 sequence: CASSPLRTANQPQHF.

The chain employs TRBV18 and TRBJ2-3. Germline CDR1 reads KGHSH; CDR2 reads LQKENI. CDR3 length equals 16 residues. CDR3 amino acids: CASSPRLRSHTDTQYF.

The chain recombines TRBV20-1 with TRBJ1-2. CDR1 DFQATT and CDR2 SNEGSKA come from the germline V gene (reference sequence). The CDR3 runs 12 residues. CDR3 sequence: CSEKAGSTGYTF.

The J gene is TRBJ1-1, the V gene TRBV18; no DNA is available, so the TRBD1 call from TCRdb remains unchecked. The CDR3 length is 14 residues. Germline V gives CDR1 KGHSH, CDR2 LQKENI. CDR3 residues: CASSPSQGVTEAFF.

This sequence joins TRBV20-1 and TRBJ2-1. The CDR3 spans 17 residues. Germline CDR1 and CDR2: DFQATT and SNEGSKA (reference sequence). CDR3 protein: CSARVVLAGVAYNEQFF.

This chain links TRBV7-2 with TRBJ2-7; TCRdb designates TRBD1, a call that cannot be tested without DNA. The CDR3 has 15 residues. CDR1 SGHTA and CDR2 FQGNSA come from the germline V gene. CDR3 amino acids: CASSPWTGEAYEQYF.

V gene TRBV18 combines with J gene TRBJ2-5; TCRdb gives TRBD1 as the D gene, but with no DNA this cannot be confirmed. CDR3 size: 15 residues. Germline V gene data show CDR1 as KGHSH and CDR2 as LQKENI. The CDR3 protein is CASSPTGEPWETQYF.

The rearrangement uses TRBV19 and TRBJ2-7; without DNA, the TCRdb call of TRBD1 cannot be checked. The CDR3 contains 15 residues. The germline gives CDR1 LNHDA, CDR2 SQIVND (reference sequence). This chain's CDR3 is CASSEDRSFFYEQYF.

J is TRBJ1-4 and V is TRBV10-3. The germline V gene encodes CDR1 ENHRY and CDR2 SYGVKD. CDR3 length: 13 amino acids. CDR3: CAISRNTNEKLFF.

The rearrangement links TRBV20-1 to TRBJ1-2. The CDR3 covers 11 residues. Germline V CDR1 and CDR2: DFQATT, SNEGSKA (reference sequence). The CDR3 loop reads CSARTLYGYTF.

This chain joins TRBV5-6 and TRBJ2-3. The CDR3 runs to 15 residues. Germline values: CDR1 SGHDT, CDR2 YYEEEE. CDR3 sequence reads: CASSLRQGIEDTQYF.